This TCR beta chain was obtained from a study of cytomegalovirus exposure and HLA in healthy donors (dated by TCRdb to between 2016 and 2019). As for the study more broadly: An earlier analysis of roughly 570 of the donors reported roughly 300 Gb of sequence data and around 110 million unique TCR beta sequences obtained from around 170 million T cells. The number of typed donors differed by locus: 629-630 for A, B, C, DRB1 and DQB1; 522 for DQA1; 606 for DPA1; and 400 to 480 for DPB1. Rather than using new phenotypic data, the later analysis identified candidate immune exposures from TCR beta sequences and from how often those sequences occurred across donors. Four to six DR-DQ haplotypes were handled as single units for association and clustering because linkage in the cohort was strong. In addition to the first cohort of approximately 670 subjects, a separate validation cohort of 100 to 150 different subjects was used. Alongside the repertoire data, information on donor age, sex, ethnicity and CMV serostatus was compiled. The study was designed to test whether signatures of past pathogen exposure could be identified by cataloging public T cell receptors. Every repertoire in the discovery cohort had been generated on one and the same sequencing platform. In a later analysis, previously published TCR beta repertoires from 666 donors were re-analyzed and high-resolution HLA genotyping was added so that TCR occurrence patterns could be studied. Using immunosequencing, the study profiled T cell repertoires from 640 or so subjects and related those repertoires to cytomegalovirus serostatus. To predict cytomegalovirus infection status, the study combined high-throughput TCR immunosequencing, statistical association of individual TCRs with disease status, and machine learning. Both class I and class II loci were covered by HLA typing, at four-digit resolution. Across around 400 genotyped donors of the cohort, an average of about 240,000 unique TCR beta nucleotide sequences per donor were sequenced, and 15% to 20% of those sequences were non-productive. Of the 398 genotyped donors, 75% to 85% were placed in the genetic ancestry cluster associated with self-reported Caucasian donors. A later genetic analysis used genome-wide SNP genotypes for about 60% of the roughly 670 donors, treating that subset as a discovery cohort. An early release that covered roughly 600 HLA-typed donors contained about 300 gigabases of sequencing data and roughly 84 million unique TCR sequences. An earlier analysis of some 600 of the donors applied high-throughput TCR beta sequencing to assess whether each TCR beta V gene segment acted as functional or pseudogenic.

Library generation was performed with the immunoSEQ multiplex PCR assay. For the multiplex PCR, a mixture combining 60 forward primers for TCR Vbeta segments and 13 reverse primers for TCR Jbeta segments was used. A multiplex PCR assay on genomic DNA amplified the CDR3 region of rearranged TCR beta genes. The Illumina HiSeq System was used to sequence the amplified TCR beta libraries as 87-base-pair reads. In the authors' own workflow: Across the 670 or so repertoires, a later analysis counted roughly 77 million unique TCR beta chains, roughly 11 million of which were shared by at least two donors. To remove PCR and sequencing errors, raw reads were error-corrected and collapsed into unique sequences using a nearest-neighbor algorithm that merged closely related sequences. CDR3 sequences were aligned to IMGT reference sequences to assign V, D and J gene segments. For a sequence to be retained, a match of at least six nucleotides to both a V gene segment and a J gene segment was required. Rearrangements were classified as productive when the CDR3 lacked stop codons and remained in frame with V and J, and all other rearrangements were classified as non-productive. CDR3 was defined by IMGT convention, running from the second conserved V-encoded cysteine to the conserved J-encoded phenylalanine. In an earlier analysis of around 640 of the donors, sequences lacking an unambiguous match to a single V gene segment were excluded. An earlier analysis of a few hundred of the donors classified V segments as functional when productive rearrangements were above 56.7% and as segregating when the standard deviation between donors was above 5%. To diagnose cytomegalovirus status from the catalog of TCR beta chain sequences, a statistical classification framework was built. In a later analysis, V and J genes were assigned by comparing TCR nucleotide sequences against IMGT/GENE-DB human TR gene sequences. A later analysis assigned CDR3 sequences and most-parsimonious VDJ recombination scenarios with the TCRdist pipeline. In a later analysis, each TCR beta chain was defined by its CDR3 amino acid sequence together with its V-gene family, and reads lacking a unique V-gene family were excluded. A later analysis removed 592 highly shared, low-generation-probability nucleotide sequences to deal with suspected cross-contamination and a sequencing artifact. For each public chain, a later analysis derived a clonal expansion index from normalized ranks of inferred template counts within each repertoire. In a later analysis, generation probabilities were computed using a VDJ recombination model fitted to out-of-frame rearrangements, and the results were checked against IGoR. In a later analysis, TCR-TCR, TCR-HLA and TCR-CMV co-occurrence was scored with hypergeometric tests, and a repertoire-size bias correction was applied to TCR pairs. To estimate false discovery rates, a later analysis permuted the HLA or CMV assignments 20 times. A later analysis grouped co-occurring TCRs with DBSCAN, adding TCRdist sequence similarity when clustering within HLA-allele-positive subsets. Co-occurrence clustering excluded repertoires with fewer than 30,000 or more than 120,000 public chains, plus five with anomalous nucleotide sharing. Not all clones reach the TCRdb copy of this immuneACCESS table, which keeps in-frame sequences only. Checked studies attribute under half of the gap to unresolved V genes and leave the rest unexplained. That table furnishes V, J and clone size, whereas the DNA furnished D and trimming. This sample's table carries about 130,000 clones. The ten largest clonotypes hold 1.5% to 2% of the sample.

In total, roughly 670 healthy bone marrow donors made up the cohort. Cohort members were all nominally healthy when sampled, although unrecorded immune exposures were likely present. The donor was CMV seronegative and was included in the group of about 400 seronegative cohort members. Each donor provided a peripheral blood sample, and peripheral blood mononuclear cells were used for TCR beta sequencing. Genomic DNA extraction from the blood cell samples was performed with the Qiagen DNeasy Blood Extraction Kit. Details on this clone: Its antigen is currently not known.

Broad study findings and their caveats: CMV serostatus was the only immune exposure information available for the cohort. A further reported finding was that TCR beta sequences accurately predicted the HLA-A and HLA-B alleles for most subjects in the first cohort. It was suggested by the authors that the approach could potentially be generalized to other disease states and immunological phenotypes. Broadly in line with IMGT annotations, most TCR beta V segments showed up in productive rearrangements about 90% or about 30% of the time in an earlier analysis of 587 of the donors. The presence/absence analyses assumed that sequencing depth was roughly uniform across donors, and that assumption may not be true. Several of the top co-occurrence clusters appeared to be linked to parvovirus B19, influenza, CMV and Epstein-Barr virus, according to a later analysis. Specific HLA alleles were associated with roughly 17,000 TCR beta sequences at a false discovery rate of 0.05 in a later analysis. Across donors, most TCR sequences were observed very rarely, whereas some public TCRs were present in many individuals. A group of highly shared sequence variants was considered likely to be a technical artifact of the sequencing pipeline. Because HLA typing was missing for some donors at each locus, association tests included only the typed subset. A later analysis found that most CMV-associated TCR beta chains appeared HLA-restricted, with HLA associations seemingly driven largely by CMV exposure. Cytomegalovirus status was reported to be diagnosed by the classifier with high specificity and sensitivity in both the original and validation cohorts. Only TCR beta chains were sequenced in this cohort, and the absence of alpha or paired-chain data limited detectable features. In a later analysis, TCR association rates were found to vary across HLA loci, with the most associated TCRs seen for DRB1 alleles and the fewest for HLA-C alleles. A few of the identified cytomegalovirus-associated TCR beta chains were confirmed in vitro to be specific for cytomegalovirus antigens. In a later genetic analysis, fewer N-insertions in productive TCRs were reported among donors in an Asian-associated ancestry cluster than the roughly 700-donor mean. When HLA alleles, especially DR and DQ, strongly co-occurred, TCR associations were difficult to assign to individual alleles. An association between a missense DCLRE1C variant and V-gene and J-gene trimming of TCR beta chains was found in a later genetic analysis and replicated in an independent cohort. Compared with equally common non-associated chains, HLA-associated TCR beta chains in a later analysis were more clonally expanded and had lower generation probabilities. The study listed 150 to 200 TCR beta chains as associated with cytomegalovirus. Linkage disequilibrium might explain the correlated functional status among segregating V segments, but an unknown experimental factor could not be ruled out. Because counts were too low, approximately 18 rarely observed V segments, including chromosome 9 orphons, were excluded from the earlier analysis of several hundred of the donors. Some IMGT-functional V segments, including TRBV6-2 and TRBV6-3, could not be distinguished by the 87-base-pair reads and were therefore excluded.

CDR1 MNHEY and CDR2 SMNVEV were looked up in the germline V gene (reference sequence). V and J are trimmed by 5 bases and 6 bases, and the gene matches miss 6 bases of the junction. The CDR3 spans 13 residues, from the cysteine through the phenylalanine. The only DNA kept is the CDR3, 39 bases in frame from the first base. This receptor was identified in a man between 18 and 29 years old in good health and CMV-seronegative. Sequences were obtained from PBMCs. This receptor chain uses TRBV27 and TRBJ2-7; 8 of the junction bases match TRBD2. The CDR3 loop reads CASSLREEREQYF. The DNA is TGTGCCAGCAGTCTGCGGGAGGAGCGCGAGCAGTACTTC.